What follows are 10 T cell receptor beta chains derived from one specimen sequenced in a study of early T cells in non-severe SARS-CoV-2 infection. TCRdb independently ran MiXCR on the 5' RACE reads; one entry per CDR3 protein. Of 64,000 or so distinct CDR3 sequences listed, approximately 10% are singletons. The sample here was whole blood, taken at baseline. These receptors were collected from an adult who was a healthcare worker with PCR-confirmed SARS-CoV-2 infection or an uninfected control (not recorded which).

The chain joins TRBV10-2 to TRBJ2-7, with 9 bases aligning to TRBD1. Trimming at V came to 0 bases and at J to 2 bases, leaving 11 bases not matched to a gene. Germline loops: CDR1 WSHSY, CDR2 SAAADI. The CDR3 totals 18 residues. The CDR3 DNA follows: TGCGCCAGCAGTGAGTCGACGTGGGGACAGGGTAGGGCCTACGAGCAGTACTTC. Protein sequence: CASSESTWGQGRAYEQYF.

The rearrangement links TRBV11-2 to TRBJ2-1; D is uncertain. The V end was cut by 4 bases, the J end by 4 bases, with 14 bases between. The CDR3 runs to 15 residues. Per the germline V gene, CDR1 is SGHAT and CDR2 is FQNNGV. The CDR3 sequence is CASSSITARYNEQFF. DNA for the CDR3: TGTGCCAGCAGCTCGATTACAGCTCGATACAATGAGCAGTTCTTC.

This clonotype occurred many times. The rearrangement links TRBV3-1 to TRBJ1-4, with no clear D. The CDR3 runs to 15 residues. CDR1 LGHDT and CDR2 YNNKEL come from the germline V gene (reference sequence). Trimming removed 4 bases at V and 8 bases at J, with 17 bases between. The CDR3 reads CASSPYRHGDEKLFF. The CDR3 region has the DNA TGTGCCAGCAGCCCCTACCGGCACGGTGACGAAAAACTGTTTTTT.

The chain links TRBV6-1 to TRBJ2-7; tentatively, D is TRBD2 (6 bases). Germline CDR1 and CDR2: MNHNS and SASEGT. The germline V and J ends were trimmed by 5 bases and 6 bases, with 14 bases remaining between them. The CDR3 totals 13 residues. CDR3 sequence: CASSFGGVLEQYF. The CDR3 DNA is TGTGCCAGCAGTTTCGGCGGGGTCCTCGAGCAGTACTTC.

The table lists this clonotype with many counts. The V call is TRBV6-1, the J call TRBJ2-5; D is possibly TRBD2 (5 bases). V shed 1 base and J shed 3 bases, with 21 bases lying between them. The CDR3 consists of 18 residues. Looked up from germline, CDR1 is MNHNS and CDR2 is SASEGT. The CDR3 here is CASSEDRVGGLKKETQYF. The CDR3 DNA is TGTGCCAGCAGTGAAGATAGGGTTGGTGGACTTAAGAAAGAGACCCAGTACTTC.

Many counts were recorded for this clonotype. The chain employs TRBV27 and TRBJ1-6, with 8 bases matching TRBD1. The CDR3 consists of 17 residues. V trimming: 5 bases; J trimming: 4 bases; junction bases outside the gene matches: 10. CDR1 is MNHEY, CDR2 SMNVEV, per germline (reference sequence). CDR3 amino acids: CASSRRGQDLYNSPLHF. The DNA of the CDR3 is TGTGCCAGCAGTCGAAGGGGACAGGACCTTTATAATTCACCCCTCCACTTT.

V is TRBV11-1 and J is TRBJ1-2; D remains unclear. The CDR3 is made up of 13 amino acids. V was cut by 2 bases and J by 7 bases, with 11 bases left in between. Germline V CDR1 and CDR2: SGHAT, FQDESV (reference sequence). The DNA for the CDR3 is TGTGCCAGCAGCTTACAAGGCCCGTCTGGCTACACCTTC. Translating it yields CASSLQGPSGYTF.

V is TRBV6-5 and J is TRBJ1-2; D ambiguous. Germline V CDR1 and CDR2: MNHEY, SVGAGI. This CDR3 region has 14 residues. V was clipped by 4 bases and J by 4 bases, with 13 bases between them. The DNA of the CDR3 is TGTGCCAGCAGTTCAGAACGGACGGGCTATGGCTACACCTTC. Translating it yields CASSSERTGYGYTF.

This clonotype was seen repeatedly, ten times or more. The chain couples TRBV12-5 to TRBJ2-1, with 12 bases aligning to TRBD1. The CDR3 runs to 15 residues. V was pared by 5 bases and J by 9 bases, with 8 bases of the junction left unmatched. Germline CDR1 reads LGHNT; CDR2 reads FRNRAP. The CDR3 spells CASGPGTGGLGEQFF. CDR3 in DNA: TGTGCTAGTGGTCCTGGGACAGGGGGCCTGGGTGAGCAGTTCTTC.

The chain is built from TRBV6-6 and TRBJ2-7; the match to TRBD1 covers 7 bases. V was pared by 0 bases and J by 3 bases, with 5 bases of the junction left unmatched. This CDR3 is built from 15 residues. The germline CDR1 and CDR2 sequences are MNHNY and SVGAGI (reference sequence). The CDR3 coding sequence is TGTGCCAGCAGTTACTCTACGGGACAGTACTACGAGCAGTACTTC. This gives the protein CASSYSTGQYYEQYF.